Listed below are T cell receptor beta chains from one sample, sequenced in a study of blood T cell repertoires in COVID-19. Sequencing was performed with immunoSEQ multiplex PCR; in TCRdb, only in-frame clones are kept and a portion is missing. Among approximately 150,000 clones listed, roughly 83% were seen once. Sequencing was performed on peripheral blood. These TCRs come from a woman of 80 years or more with acute or convalescent COVID-19. Both conserved end residues are part of each CDR3.

length: 13
V: TRBV5-5
CDR3: CASVRDRGDEQFF

length: 13
V: TRBV12-3/TRBV12-4
CDR3: CASSLGQNQPQHF

length: 14
V: TRBV30
CDR3: CAWSVTGAGNIQYF

length: 17
V: TRBV27
CDR3: CASSLSPPAGGGTEAFF

length: 16
V: TRBV28
CDR3: CASSPVRAGTNEKLFF

length: 13
V: TRBV7-9
CDR3: CASSSGQVHEQYF

length: 15
V: TRBV11-3
CDR3: CASSLGEGAQETQYF

length: 16
V: TRBV4-1
CDR3: CASSQTPGTGPYEQYF

length: 13
V: TRBV29-1
CDR3: CSVGRITNYGYTF

length: 16
V: TRBV13
CDR3: CASSPLGGTIDTEAFF

length: 16
V: TRBV5-4
CDR3: CASSLSPGQGVVGAFF

length: 18
V: TRBV27
CDR3: CASSLEEREGLAKNIQYF

length: 14
V: TRBV6-2/TRBV6-3
CDR3: CASSYGRANRPQHF

length: 13
V: TRBV12-3/TRBV12-4
CDR3: CASSTRDSGELFF